Below, 18 T cell receptor beta chains from the same sample are listed, as sequenced in a study of T cell clonality in common variable immunodeficiency. Study-wide results and caveats: In common variable immunodeficiency, TCR beta chains reportedly carried fewer deletions and N-nucleotide insertions.

Some clones are missing from TCRdb's copy, which holds only in-frame ones; the method was immunoSEQ multiplex PCR. Listed for the sample are around 19,000 clones, none seen a single time. No antigens are known for them. Sequenced: peripheral blood mononuclear cells. These receptor sequences come from a human donor with common variable immunodeficiency.

With regard to this clone: The read ends 3 residues shy of where the CDR3 ends; the end is completed using the germline J gene. The genes are TRBV2 and TRBJ2-1, with TRBD2 matching 12 bases. CDR1 SNHLY and CDR2 FYNNEI come from the germline V gene. The CDR3 has 17 residues. V lost 5 bases and J lost 2; bases outside the gene matches: 7. The sequenced CDR3 bases are TGTGCCAGCAGTAAGGGGACTAGCGGGCGTCCCTACAATGAG. Its translation is CASSKGTSGRPYNE. The whole CDR3 sequence reads CASSKGTSGRPYNEQFF.

In its sample, this clone was seen a few times. The read ends 3 residues shy of where the CDR3 ends; the end is completed using the germline J gene. This sequence joins TRBV18 and TRBJ1-2, with 7 bases identical to TRBD1. CDR1 is KGHSH and CDR2 is LQKENI in the germline V gene. J gave up 4 bases and V 6 bases, and 8 bases lay outside the gene matches. The CDR3 covers 14 residues. Incomplete CDR3 DNA: TGTGCCAGCTCTGTAGACAGGGAGCCCTATGGC. Translation gives CASSVDREPYG. The CDR3 reads in full as CASSVDREPYGYTF.

This clone was seen a handful of times. From the germline J gene comes the end of the CDR3, since the read stops 3 residues before it. The chain joins TRBV19 to TRBJ1-1; D not certain. The CDR3 is 12 amino acids. Germline V lookup: CDR1 LNHDA, CDR2 SQIVND (reference sequence). V was pared by 5 bases and J by 6 bases, with 10 bases between. Partial CDR3 DNA: TGTGCCAGTAGTCCCACCGGGGCTGAA. As protein: CASSPTGAE. The whole CDR3 region reads CASSPTGAEAFF.

To note about this clone: The DNA ends 3 residues before the CDR3 does, and the rest of the CDR3 is filled in from the germline J gene. The J gene is TRBJ2-1, the V gene TRBV19; 8 nucleotides agree with TRBD1. This CDR3 contains 13 residues. J was trimmed by 9 bases and V by 7 bases; bases with no gene match: 8. Germline loops: CDR1 LNHDA, CDR2 SQIVND (reference sequence). CDR3 sequence reads: CASTRTGLGEQFF. The CDR3 bases that were read are TGTGCCAGTACCAGGACAGGGCTAGGTGAG.

Incomplete CDR3 DNA: TGTGCCAGTAGTATATCACAGGGCCGCACCGGGGAG. Amino acid sequence: CASSISQGRTGE. The CDR3 reads in full as CASSISQGRTGELFF. The chain links TRBV19 to TRBJ2-2; maybe TRBD1 (6 bases). The sequence runs out 3 residues before the end of the CDR3; the remainder is reconstructed from the germline J gene. V was trimmed by 2 bases and J by 4 bases, leaving 11 bases between them. CDR1 is LNHDA and CDR2 is SQIVND in the germline V gene (reference sequence). The CDR3 sequence is 15 residues long.

As regards this clone: The CDR3 end is not reached by the read, which stops 3 residues before it; the germline J gene fills it in. The chain is built from TRBV7-6 and TRBJ2-7; a possible D gene is TRBD1 (7 bases). CDR1 and CDR2 (germline): SGHVS, FNYEAQ. The CDR3 is 15 residues long. Trimming stripped 1 base from V and 6 bases from J, with 16 bases between. This CDR3 is CASSLEMSGGGEQYF. Partial CDR3 DNA: TGTGCCAGCAGCTTAGAAATGTCAGGGGGAGGCGAG.

Turning to this clone: The read ends 3 residues early relative to the CDR3; the germline J gene fills the gap. V usage is TRBV5-6 and J usage is TRBJ2-1; D uncertain. V was clipped by 2 bases and J by 5 bases, with 14 bases between them. The CDR3 loop spans 15 amino acids. Germline V gives CDR1 SGHDT, CDR2 YYEEEE. The DNA read from the CDR3 is TGTGCCAGCAGCTTTCTTCGTAATCAGAACAATGAG. This translates into CASSFLRNQNNE. The CDR3 in full is CASSFLRNQNNEQFF.

For this clone: The read finishes 3 residues shy of the CDR3 end, and the germline J gene is used to complete it. The rearrangement joins TRBV6-1 to TRBJ1-5; D is perhaps TRBD1 (6 bases). This CDR3 has 15 residues. Trimming left V 2 bases short and J 3 bases short, with 11 bases between. The germline CDR1 and CDR2 sequences are MNHNS and SASEGT. The CDR3 reads CASSESGQSNQPQHF. The covered CDR3 bases are TGTGCCAGCAGTGAATCCGGACAGTCCAATCAGCCC.

This clone occurred a few times. The covered CDR3 bases are TGTGCCAGCTCACCGCCGGACTGGGGGGATAATGAAAAA. Protein sequence: CASSPPDWGDNEK. The complete CDR3 sequence is CASSPPDWGDNEKLFF. This rearrangement joins TRBV18 to TRBJ1-4, with D possibly TRBD1 on 5 matching bases. The observed sequence ends 3 residues before the CDR3 terminus, with the missing tail filled in from the germline J gene. CDR3 length equals 16 residues. Per the germline V gene, CDR1 is KGHSH and CDR2 is LQKENI. Trimming left V 3 bases short and J 4 bases short, with 15 bases between.

As to this clone: The CDR3 end lies 3 residues beyond the end of the read and is filled in from the germline J gene. The chain recombines TRBV18 with TRBJ1-2; 7 nucleotides line up with TRBD1. The CDR3 runs 17 residues. The V gene end was trimmed by 3 bases and the J gene end by 5 bases; junction bases not matched to a gene: 15. Germline V gives CDR1 KGHSH, CDR2 LQKENI. The CDR3 bases that were read are TGTGCCAGCTCACCGGGGAACCGGGACAGTTTTGTTTATGGC. This translates into CASSPGNRDSFVYG. The whole CDR3 protein is CASSPGNRDSFVYGYTF.

The sample holds a few counts of this clone. The read falls 3 residues short of the CDR3 end, and the missing part is taken from the germline J gene. The chain couples TRBV19 to TRBJ2-7, with D perhaps TRBD2 (6 bases). In germline, CDR1 is LNHDA, CDR2 SQIVND (reference sequence). The V end lost 0 bases, the J end lost 6 bases, and 12 bases lay between the germline ends. The CDR3 runs 14 residues. The sequenced part of the CDR3 DNA is TGTGCCAGTAGTATAGAAGGGGAGGTATCCGAG. Translation: CASSIEGEVSE. The CDR3 in its entirety is CASSIEGEVSEQYF.

This clone was counted many times. From the germline J gene comes the end of the CDR3, since the read stops 3 residues before it. The V gene is TRBV6-2 or TRBV6-3, the J gene TRBJ2-4; 8 nucleotides match TRBD1. CDR1 and CDR2 (germline): MNHEY, SVGEGT. V gave up 8 bases and J gave up 0 bases; unmatched junction bases: 9. This CDR3 contains 16 residues. This CDR3 is CASCSQGVLAKNIQYF. CDR3 bases read: TGTGCCAGCTGCTCACAGGGGGTACTAGCCAAAAACATT.

This clone was found a few times. The read is 3 residues too short to cover the CDR3 end, so that end is filled in from the germline J gene. This sequence joins TRBV18 and TRBJ2-2; D is possibly TRBD2 (6 bases). This CDR3 region has 15 residues. Trimming removed 8 bases at V and 2 bases at J, with 15 bases between. Germline V gives CDR1 KGHSH, CDR2 LQKENI. The sequenced part of the CDR3 DNA is TGTGCCAGCCTCCGGGACTCCCTAAACACCGGGGAG. Encoded protein: CASLRDSLNTGE. The CDR3 as a whole reads CASLRDSLNTGELFF.

Regarding this clone: The observed sequence ends 3 residues before the CDR3 terminus, with the missing tail filled in from the germline J gene. The chain has TRBV2 and TRBJ2-3; 10 bases agree with TRBD2. The V gene end was trimmed by 8 bases and the J gene end by 5 bases; junction bases not matched to a gene: 10. Germline V gene data show CDR1 as SNHLY and CDR2 as FYNNEI. The CDR3 extends over 15 amino acids. The CDR3 DNA, read in part, is TGTGCCAGCTCCCGCCTAGCGGGAGTTCGAGATACG. Translated, it gives CASSRLAGVRDT. The whole CDR3 is CASSRLAGVRDTQYF.

This clone was counted only a few times. The read stops 3 residues short of the end of the CDR3; the missing end is completed from the germline J gene. The chain has TRBV19 and TRBJ2-3; D remains ambiguous. Germline V gene data show CDR1 as LNHDA and CDR2 as SQIVND (reference sequence). The CDR3 spans 14 residues. V gave up 1 base and J gave up 4 bases, with 9 bases separating them. The sequenced CDR3 bases are TGTGCCAGTAGTATAGGCAGGATCCCAGATACG. Residues: CASSIGRIPDT. The full CDR3 protein is CASSIGRIPDTQYF.

Points on this clone: The read falls 3 residues short of the CDR3 end, and the missing part is taken from the germline J gene. The chain has TRBV18 and TRBJ2-7; 16 bases are a match to TRBD2. V gave up 8 bases and J gave up 3 bases; unmatched junction bases: 7. The CDR3 is 16 amino acids. Germline CDR1 reads KGHSH; CDR2 reads LQKENI. The CDR3 here is CASTKGLAGGSYEQYF. Incomplete CDR3 DNA: TGTGCCAGCACAAAGGGACTAGCGGGAGGGAGCTACGAG.

The part of the CDR3 DNA that was read is TGCAGCGTTGCGACAGGGCTCTACGAG. Encoded protein: CSVATGLYE. The CDR3 in its entirety is CSVATGLYEQYF. The chain is built from TRBV29-1 and TRBJ2-7; 7 bases are shared with TRBD1. The observed sequence ends 3 residues before the CDR3 terminus, with the missing tail filled in from the germline J gene. The CDR3 extends over 12 amino acids. The junction had 3 bases not matched to a gene; V was cut back by 4 bases and J by 3 bases. In germline, CDR1 is SQVTM, CDR2 ANQGSEA.

This clone was detected a few times. The CDR3 end falls 3 residues outside the read, so it is completed with the germline J gene. The V gene is TRBV13, the J gene TRBJ1-1; D is undetermined. The CDR3 contains 14 residues. The germline V gene encodes CDR1 PRHDT and CDR2 FYEKMQ (reference sequence). CDR3 bases read: TGTGCCAGCAGCCGAGGTACGAGGAGCGGCGGG. Protein product: CASSRGTRSGG. The full CDR3 protein reads CASSRGTRSGGAFF.